The entry below gives a single TCR beta chain sequence along with its context. These data come from a study of blood T cell repertoires in COVID-19. The wider study: T cells, B-cell-depleted T cells, or PBMCs supplied cDNA or gDNA.

Participants were placed into cohorts based on the clinical history they reported. Libraries were prepared by immunoSEQ multiplex PCR; TCRdb keeps only in-frame clonotypes and omits some of them. The table records fewer than 200,000 clones, around 83% of them present only once. The sequenced material came from PBMCs or T cells enriched from blood (not recorded which). This clonotype was obtained from a woman between 40 and 55 years old in a cohort exposed to, infected with or recovered from COVID-19 (not recorded which).

CDR3 in amino acids: CASRSGVGNSPLHF. In nucleotides, the CDR3 is TGTGCCAGTAGATCGGGGGTAGGGAATTCACCCCTCCACTTT. This chain uses TRBV27 with TRBJ1-6; tentative D call: TRBD1 (5 bases). The CDR3 is 14 amino acids. Trimming pared 9 bases from V and 7 bases from J, leaving 16 bases between. The V gene's germline CDR1 is MNHEY and CDR2 SMNVEV (reference sequence).